This TCR beta chain emerged from a study of synovial regulatory T cells in juvenile arthritis. CDR1 is MDHEN, CDR2 SYDVKM, per germline. This CDR3 comprises 13 residues. No DNA sequence was recorded. Measured with immunoSEQ multiplex PCR; TCRdb has only the in-frame clones, and not every one. The sample table sets out approximately 3,100 clones. Each patient with active arthritis gave synovial fluid along with matched peripheral blood. The sample was Treg cells from the synovium. This sequence joins TRBV28 and TRBJ1-3. The source is a donor aged 2-30 years with juvenile idiopathic arthritis. CDR3 in amino acids: CASMGGSGNTIYF.